This TCR beta chain was documented in a study of blood T cell repertoires in COVID-19. The assay was immunoSEQ multiplex PCR, and TCRdb's table has in-frame clones only and misses some. The sample contains some 97,000 clones, 85% of which appear only once. The V and J ends lost 6 bases and 0 bases, in that order; junction bases with no gene match: 4. The CDR3 is 14 residues long. Germline V gene lookup returns CDR1 ENHRY and CDR2 SYGVKD. The chain combines TRBV10-3 with TRBJ2-7, with 8 bases identical to TRBD2. The clonotype comes from a man aged 50 to 59 with active or convalescent COVID-19. Sample: peripheral blood. The CDR3 DNA reads TGTGCCATCAGGAGTAGCGGGAACTCCTACGAGCAGTACTTC. Translated: CAIRSSGNSYEQYF.